The present entry profiles one T cell receptor (beta chain) with its context. The entry originates in a study of blood T cells in healthy people across ages. Study at large: The template switching approach captured approximately one barcoded beta molecule for every two T cells.

A second PCR of 7 to 11 cycles used a sample-barcoded 5' primer and a J-beta primer mix. TCRdb processed the 5' RACE reads anew with MiXCR; each CDR3 protein has one entry. Among about 800,000 distinct CDR3 sequences listed, 25% were seen once. Germline V gene lookup returns CDR1 ENHRY and CDR2 SYGVKD. V shed 2 bases, J shed 6 bases, and the junction held 10 bases outside the gene matches. CDR3 size: 16 residues. About 10 milliliters of peripheral blood were drawn from each donor into EDTA-treated tubes. These same records also appear under a second study, on T cells of mothers and their children. From that second work: No T cell clones of persistent microchimeric origin were detected.

The specimen sequenced was blood. This sequence joins TRBV10-3 and TRBJ2-7, with 10 bases that match TRBD1. The receptor's source is a boy younger than 18 in good health. The CDR3 region has the DNA TGTGCCATCAGTGAGCTCGGGGACAGGGGAAAATCCGAGCAGTACTTC. Protein: CAISELGDRGKSEQYF.